These 28 T cell receptor beta chains were sequenced from one sample in a study of control samples from healthy donors and cancer patients. Sequencing was performed with immunoSEQ multiplex PCR; in TCRdb, only in-frame clones are kept and a portion is missing. This sample carries about 100,000 clones, 87% of them seen once, and the ten largest clones take roughly 18%. The sample consisted of blood. The receptors stem from a woman in her forties or fifties in good health.

V is TRBV18 and J is TRBJ1-3; TRBD1 is a possible D gene (5 bases). Trimming removed 8 bases at V and 7 bases at J, with 15 bases between. The CDR3 covers 13 residues. Germline CDR1 is KGHSH and CDR2 is LQKENI. The CDR3 DNA reads as TGTGCCAGCGACCTAGGGGTTGCGAACACCATATATTTT. This codes for CASDLGVANTIYF.

V and J are TRBV9 and TRBJ2-2; TRBD2 might be the D (6 bases). Per germline, CDR1 SGDLS and CDR2 YYNGEE. This CDR3 is 15 amino acids long. V shed 3 bases and J shed 6 bases, with 15 bases lying between them. The DNA for the CDR3 is TGTGCCAGCAGCGCCCTTTCGGCGGGGCCCGGGGAGCTGTTTTTT. Translating it yields CASSALSAGPGELFF.

This clone has more than one count but fewer than ten. The rearrangement uses TRBV4-1 and TRBJ1-2; maybe TRBD1 (5 bases). This CDR3 region has 16 residues. Deletions cut 1 base from V and 8 bases from J, with 20 bases between. From germline, CDR1 is MGHRA and CDR2 YSYEKL. The CDR3 here is CASSQADTGPREGYTF. The CDR3 DNA sequence: TGCGCCAGCAGCCAAGCCGATACCGGGCCCAGGGAGGGCTACACCTTC.

This clone was counted between two and nine times. V usage is TRBV12-3 or TRBV12-4 and J usage is TRBJ1-1; TRBD1 aligns across 9 bases. The CDR3 length is 13 residues. Germline trimming cut 5 bases from V and 12 bases from J; bases unmatched to any gene: 10. CDR3 loop: CASSPGQGTVPFF. CDR3 DNA sequence: TGTGCCAGCAGTCCCGGACAGGGGACGGTCCCTTTCTTT.

V gene TRBV5-1 combines with J gene TRBJ1-4; TRBD1 matches 7 bases. The germline V gene has CDR1 SGHRS and CDR2 YFSETQ. The CDR3 has 13 residues. V lost 8 bases to trimming and J lost 5 bases; unmatched junction nucleotides: 6. The CDR3 DNA reads as TGCGCCAGGAACCGGGACAGCAATGAAAAACTGTTTTTT. Residues: CARNRDSNEKLFF.

This clone has only a few counts. The genes are TRBV5-6 and TRBJ1-4; TRBD1 might be the D (6 bases). The length of the CDR3 is 14 residues. V lost 2 bases and J 7 bases, leaving 12 bases between the germline ends. Germline V gene data show CDR1 as SGHDT and CDR2 as YYEEEE. Written as DNA, the CDR3 is TGTGCCAGCAGCTTCCAGGGGAAGGGTGAAAAACTGTTTTTT. Its protein is CASSFQGKGEKLFF.

The chain employs TRBV7-3 and TRBJ1-2; no reliable D call. The germline gives CDR1 SGHTA, CDR2 FQGTGA. The CDR3 is made up of 15 amino acids. With 1 base removed from V and 2 bases from J, the gap between germline ends came to 11 bases. The CDR3 reads CASSLNRSPNYGYTF. CDR3 DNA sequence: TGTGCCAGCAGCTTAAATCGGAGTCCGAACTATGGCTACACCTTC.

The chain links TRBV4-1 to TRBJ2-7, with D possibly TRBD2 on 7 matching bases. Germline values: CDR1 MGHRA, CDR2 YSYEKL. Trimming cost V 0 bases and J 2 bases, with 11 bases left between them. The CDR3 is 15 residues long. CDR3 region: CASSQERGGAYEQYF. The DNA of the CDR3 is TGCGCCAGCAGCCAAGAGCGAGGGGGGGCCTACGAGCAGTACTTC.

This chain links TRBV6-5 with TRBJ2-2; D not certain. The V gene's germline CDR1 is MNHEY and CDR2 SVGAGI. V lost 1 base to trimming and J lost 7 bases, with 13 bases between them. The CDR3 is made up of 15 amino acids. The CDR3 is CASSYYGSPRGELFF. CDR3 DNA sequence: TGTGCCAGCAGTTACTATGGTTCCCCACGCGGGGAGCTGTTTTTT.

This clone was seen a handful of times. The chain has TRBV7-9 and TRBJ2-7; D gene unclear. The length of the CDR3 is 12 residues. With 4 bases removed from V and 3 bases from J, the gap between germline ends came to 7 bases. Germline values: CDR1 SEHNR, CDR2 FQNEAQ (reference sequence). The CDR3 reads CASSSRFYEQYV. The CDR3 DNA is TGTGCCAGCAGCTCGCGTTTCTACGAGCAGTACGTC.

The chain joins TRBV4-2 to TRBJ2-5; the D is unclear. Germline lookup yields CDR1 LGHNA and CDR2 YNFKEQ. Trimming cost V 4 bases and J 4 bases, with 16 bases left between them. The CDR3 extends over 15 amino acids. CDR3 sequence: CASSPDSGRSETQYF. For the CDR3, the DNA is TGTGCCAGCAGCCCCGATTCGGGTCGGTCAGAGACCCAGTACTTC.

This sequence joins TRBV7-6 and TRBJ2-3; D may be TRBD2 (5 bases). The CDR3 extends over 16 amino acids. The germline V gene has CDR1 SGHVS and CDR2 FNYEAQ. V lost 5 bases to trimming and J lost 4 bases, with 19 bases between them. The CDR3 here is CASSRDPPGSPDTQYF. The CDR3 DNA sequence: TGTGCCAGCAGCAGAGACCCCCCGGGGAGTCCAGATACGCAGTATTTT.

V gene TRBV2 combines with J gene TRBJ1-1; weak D call: TRBD1 (6 bases). Trimming stripped 6 bases from V and 2 bases from J, with 16 bases between. The CDR3 is 15 residues long. The germline gives CDR1 SNHLY, CDR2 FYNNEI. The CDR3 loop reads CASRDTGHPNTEAFF. In nucleotides, the CDR3 is TGTGCCAGCAGGGACACGGGACACCCAAACACTGAAGCTTTCTTT.

The chain uses TRBV5-1 and TRBJ2-5, with 10 bases fitting TRBD2. CDR3 length: 16 amino acids. The V gene end was trimmed by 0 bases and the J gene end by 4 bases; junction bases not matched to a gene: 6. Germline CDR1 SGHRS, CDR2 YFSETQ. CDR3 in DNA: TGCGCCAGCAGCTTGGCAGCGGGAGGGCCCGCAGAGACCCAGTACTTC. It encodes CASSLAAGGPAETQYF.

The gene calls are TRBV10-1 and TRBJ1-4, with D tentatively TRBD1 (5 bases). Trimming removed 3 bases at V and 4 bases at J, with 12 bases between. Germline V gives CDR1 WNHNN, CDR2 SYGVQD (reference sequence). The CDR3 totals 15 residues. CDR3 bases: TGCGCCAGCAGTGAACCCAGGGCGGTTAATGAAAAACTGTTTTTT. Translating gives CASSEPRAVNEKLFF.

The gene calls are TRBV7-3 and TRBJ2-4; 7 positions match TRBD1. CDR3 length: 13 amino acids. Trimming removed 5 bases from V and 8 bases from J; junction bases left unmatched: 6. The V gene's germline CDR1 is SGHTA and CDR2 FQGTGA. The CDR3 reads CASSPRTGDIQYF. The CDR3 region has the DNA TGTGCCAGCAGCCCGAGAACAGGGGACATTCAGTACTTC.

The chain uses TRBV19 and TRBJ1-6; D remains ambiguous. Germline loops: CDR1 LNHDA, CDR2 SQIVND (reference sequence). The V gene lost 9 bases and the J gene lost 7 bases, with 22 bases spanning the gap. The CDR3 runs to 16 residues. In DNA form, the CDR3 reads TGTGCCAGCAGCGAACAGCAATTTCGCCCCAATTCACCCCTCCACTTT. It translates to CASSEQQFRPNSPLHF.

Only a few counts were recorded for this clone. This rearrangement joins TRBV7-7 to TRBJ2-2, with D uncertain. Between the trimmed V and J ends, which lost 6 bases and 4 bases, there was a span of 12 bases. This CDR3 is built from 14 residues. Germline-derived CDR1 and CDR2 are SSHAT and FNYEAQ (reference sequence). The CDR3 sequence: CASSRRPSTGELFF. CDR3 bases: TGTGCCAGCAGTCGGCGACCGTCCACCGGGGAGCTGTTTTTT.

This rearrangement joins TRBV4-1 to TRBJ1-2, with 9 bases that match TRBD1. The trim removed 1 base at V and 6 bases at J, leaving 15 bases unmatched. This CDR3 is built from 18 residues. CDR1 and CDR2 from the germline V gene are MGHRA and YSYEKL. The CDR3 bases are TGCGCCAGCAGCCAAGTCGTCGGGACAGGGAGCTTGTCGGATGGCTACACCTTC. Protein: CASSQVVGTGSLSDGYTF.

The CDR3 DNA reads TGCGCCAGCAGCCAACTGAATGAGCAGTTCTTC. It translates to CASSQLNEQFF. This chain connects TRBV4-1 to TRBJ2-1; D call uncertain. Germline V gene lookup returns CDR1 MGHRA and CDR2 YSYEKL. V gave up 2 bases and J gave up 7 bases, with 3 bases separating them. CDR3 length equals 11 residues.

The CDR3 DNA sequence: TGTGCCAGAAGCCTAAGCACAGATACGCAGTATTTT. As protein: CARSLSTDTQYF. The V call is TRBV5-3, the J call TRBJ2-3, with D uncertain. TRBV5-3 is filed as an ORF, its function uncertain. The V end was cut by 4 bases, the J end by 0 bases, with 3 bases between. This CDR3 comprises 12 residues.

The chain carries TRBV7-3 and TRBJ2-2; D call uncertain. Germline loops: CDR1 SGHTA, CDR2 FQGTGA. This CDR3 is 15 amino acids long. With 5 bases removed from V and 1 base from J, the gap between germline ends came to 11 bases. As DNA, the CDR3 is TGTGCCAGCAGCGCACTCGACATGAACACCGGGGAGCTGTTTTTT. Protein product: CASSALDMNTGELFF.

This clone was observed once. The chain links TRBV13 to TRBJ2-1; TRBD1 might be the D (5 bases). Deletions cut 4 bases from V and 8 bases from J, with 18 bases between. This CDR3 is built from 15 residues. Germline V gene lookup returns CDR1 PRHDT and CDR2 FYEKMQ (reference sequence). Here the CDR3 DNA reads TGTGCCAGCAGCTATAGACGAAGGGGTCGACATGAGCAGTTCTTC. Encoded protein: CASSYRRRGRHEQFF. Supplemented by reference TRBV13 and TRBJ2-1, the full variable domain reads AAGVIQSPRHLIKEKRETATLKCYPIPRHDTVYWYQQGPGQDPQFLISFYEKMQSDKGSIPDRFSAQQFSDYHSELNMSSLELGDSALYFCASSYRRRGRHEQFFGPGTRLTVL.

This clone came up once. The chain uses TRBV5-1 and TRBJ1-1; no clear D gene. This CDR3 contains 17 residues. Trimming took 4 bases from V and 0 from J, leaving 19 bases between them. Germline V gene data show CDR1 as SGHRS and CDR2 as YFSETQ. The CDR3 nucleotides read TGCGCCAGCAGCCCGCTCCCTCCCACAGTAATGAACACTGAAGCTTTCTTT. The encoded protein is CASSPLPPTVMNTEAFF.

The J gene is TRBJ1-1, the V gene TRBV25-1; D remains ambiguous. The length of the CDR3 is 13 residues. Germline lookup yields CDR1 MGHDK and CDR2 SYGVNS. Between the trimmed V and J ends, which lost 7 bases and 1 base, there was a span of 10 bases. The CDR3 sequence is CASKVFGNTEAFF. The DNA for the CDR3 is TGTGCCAGCAAGGTCTTCGGGAACACTGAAGCTTTCTTT.

This clone was counted between two and nine times. The chain employs TRBV5-1 and TRBJ2-7; 12 positions agree with TRBD2. This CDR3 is 15 amino acids long. The germline gives CDR1 SGHRS, CDR2 YFSETQ. The junction had 3 bases not matched to a gene; V was cut back by 3 bases and J by 2 bases. The CDR3 loop reads CASSYGTSGPYEQYF. CDR3 nucleotides: TGCGCCAGCAGCTACGGGACTAGCGGGCCCTACGAGCAGTACTTC.

The chain couples TRBV5-1 to TRBJ1-5; 8 nucleotides align to TRBD1. The CDR3 sequence is 14 residues long. Unmatched junction bases numbered 5, after V lost 0 bases and J lost 9 bases. The V gene's germline CDR1 is SGHRS and CDR2 YFSETQ. In nucleotides, the CDR3 is TGCGCCAGCAGCTTGGGGGACAGGCAAGGGCCCCAGCATTTT. Protein sequence: CASSLGDRQGPQHF.

The chain has TRBV5-4 and TRBJ2-1; 8 bases are shared with TRBD1. CDR3 length equals 12 residues. V lost 6 bases to trimming and J lost 7 bases; unmatched junction nucleotides: 3. The V gene's germline CDR1 is SGHNT and CDR2 YYREEE (reference sequence). The CDR3 sequence: CASIGTGNEQFF. CDR3 bases: TGTGCCAGCATAGGGACAGGAAATGAGCAGTTCTTC.